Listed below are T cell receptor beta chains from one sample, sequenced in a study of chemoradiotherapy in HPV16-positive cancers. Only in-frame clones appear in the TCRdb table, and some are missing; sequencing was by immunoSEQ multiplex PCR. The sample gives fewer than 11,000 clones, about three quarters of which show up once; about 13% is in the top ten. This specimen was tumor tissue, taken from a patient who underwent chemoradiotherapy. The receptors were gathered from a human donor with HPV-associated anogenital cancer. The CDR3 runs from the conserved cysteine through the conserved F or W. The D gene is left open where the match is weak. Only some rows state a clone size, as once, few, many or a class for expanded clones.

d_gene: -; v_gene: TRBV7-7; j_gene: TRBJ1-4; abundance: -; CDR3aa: CASSPRVGEKLFF; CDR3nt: TGTGCTAGCAGCCCTAGGGTGGGTGAAAAACTGTTTTTT
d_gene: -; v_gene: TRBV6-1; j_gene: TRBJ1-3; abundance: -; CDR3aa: CASSEWDTIYF; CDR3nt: TGTGCCAGCAGTGAGTGGGACACCATATATTTT
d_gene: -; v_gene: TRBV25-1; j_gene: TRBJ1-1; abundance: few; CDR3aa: CASTRGGGAEAFF; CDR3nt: TGTGCCAGCACAAGAGGGGGGGGAGCTGAAGCTTTCTTT
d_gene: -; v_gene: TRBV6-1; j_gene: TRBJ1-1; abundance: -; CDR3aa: CASREDSYPGTEAFF; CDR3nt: TGTGCCAGCCGGGAGGACAGCTACCCCGGGACTGAAGCTTTCTTT
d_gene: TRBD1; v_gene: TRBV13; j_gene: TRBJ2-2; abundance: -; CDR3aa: CASSLGNRGTGELFF; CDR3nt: TGTGCCAGCAGCTTAGGAAACAGGGGCACCGGGGAGCTGTTTTTT
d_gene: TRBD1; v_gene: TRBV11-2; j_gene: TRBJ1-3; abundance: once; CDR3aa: CASGPRTGGSSGNTIYF; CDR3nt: TGTGCCAGCGGACCTAGGACAGGGGGTAGCTCTGGAAACACCATATATTTT
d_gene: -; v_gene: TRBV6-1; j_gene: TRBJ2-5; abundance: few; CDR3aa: CASWSGRQETQYF; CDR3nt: TGTGCCAGCTGGTCAGGACGGCAAGAGACCCAGTACTTC
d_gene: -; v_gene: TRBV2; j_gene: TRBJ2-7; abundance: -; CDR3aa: CASRNAGTPEQYF; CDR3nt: TGTGCCAGCAGAAATGCCGGGACCCCCGAGCAGTACTTC
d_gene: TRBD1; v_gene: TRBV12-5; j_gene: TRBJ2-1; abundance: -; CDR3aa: CASGLSPDRVSYSYNEQFF; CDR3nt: TGTGCTAGTGGTTTGAGCCCCGACAGGGTGAGTTACTCCTACAATGAGCAGTTCTTC
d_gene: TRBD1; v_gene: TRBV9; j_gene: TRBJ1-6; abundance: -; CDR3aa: CASSVHGTGDSPLHF; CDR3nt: TGTGCCAGCAGCGTACACGGGACAGGGGATTCACCCCTCCACTTT
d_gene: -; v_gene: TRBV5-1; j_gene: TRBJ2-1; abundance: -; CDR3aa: CASSADSYNNEQFF; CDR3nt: TGCGCCAGCAGCGCGGACAGCTATAACAATGAGCAGTTCTTC
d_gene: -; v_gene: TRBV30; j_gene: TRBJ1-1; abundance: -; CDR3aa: CAWSTHSGRYTEAFF; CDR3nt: TGTGCCTGGAGTACACATTCGGGACGGTACACTGAAGCTTTCTTT
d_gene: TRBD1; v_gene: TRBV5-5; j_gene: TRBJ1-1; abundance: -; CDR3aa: CASSSTGGSGNTEAFF; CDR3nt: TGTGCCAGCAGCTCCACAGGGGGCTCCGGGAACACTGAAGCTTTCTTT
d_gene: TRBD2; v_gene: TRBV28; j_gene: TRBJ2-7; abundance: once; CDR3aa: CASSFRRGGQNYEQYF; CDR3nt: TGTGCCAGCAGTTTTCGGCGGGGGGGGCAGAACTACGAGCAGTACTTC
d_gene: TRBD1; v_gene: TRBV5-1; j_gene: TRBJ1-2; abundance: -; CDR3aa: CASSLGGQGMANYGYTF; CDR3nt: TGCGCCAGCAGCTTGGGGGGACAGGGTATGGCTAACTATGGCTACACCTTC
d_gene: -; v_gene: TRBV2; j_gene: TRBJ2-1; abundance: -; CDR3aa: CASSETWEQFF; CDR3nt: TGTGCCAGCAGTGAGACCTGGGAGCAGTTCTTC
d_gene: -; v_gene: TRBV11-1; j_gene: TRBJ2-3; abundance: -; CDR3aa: CASSGRAWTDTQYF; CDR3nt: TGTGCCAGCAGCGGCAGGGCTTGGACAGATACGCAGTATTTT
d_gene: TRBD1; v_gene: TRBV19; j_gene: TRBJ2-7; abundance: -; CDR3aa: CASSQRQGQQYF; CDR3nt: TGTGCCAGTAGTCAAAGACAGGGGCAGCAGTACTTC
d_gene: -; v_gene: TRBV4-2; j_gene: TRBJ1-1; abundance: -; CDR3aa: CASSQDHSRDDTEAFF; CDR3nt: TGTGCCAGCAGCCAAGATCATAGCAGGGATGACACTGAAGCTTTCTTT
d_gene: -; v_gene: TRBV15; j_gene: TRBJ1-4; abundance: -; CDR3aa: CATSPGGGKTNEKLFF; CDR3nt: TGTGCCACCAGCCCTGGGGGGGGGAAGACTAATGAAAAACTGTTTTTT
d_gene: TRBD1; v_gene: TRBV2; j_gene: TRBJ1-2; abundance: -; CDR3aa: CASMGTGSAYGYTF; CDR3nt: TGTGCCAGCATGGGGACAGGGAGTGCCTATGGCTACACCTTC
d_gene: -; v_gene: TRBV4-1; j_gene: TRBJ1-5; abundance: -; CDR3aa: CASSPKGTGGGQPQHF; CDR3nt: TGCGCCAGCAGCCCGAAGGGAACAGGCGGGGGTCAGCCCCAGCATTTT
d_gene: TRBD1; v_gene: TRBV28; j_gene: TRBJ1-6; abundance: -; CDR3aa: CATRQGGAGSPLHF; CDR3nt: TGTGCCACCAGGCAAGGGGGCGCGGGGTCACCCCTCCACTTT
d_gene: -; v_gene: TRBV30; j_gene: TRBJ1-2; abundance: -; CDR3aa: CAWSRGDWGYTF; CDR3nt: TGTGCCTGGAGTCGCGGAGATTGGGGCTACACCTTC
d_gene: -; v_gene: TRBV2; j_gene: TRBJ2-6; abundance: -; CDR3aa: CASSEERTLSGANVLTF; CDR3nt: TGTGCCAGCAGTGAAGAGCGTACGCTATCTGGGGCCAACGTCCTGACTTTC
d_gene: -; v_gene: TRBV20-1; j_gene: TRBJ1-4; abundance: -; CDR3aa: CSARRVGKLFF; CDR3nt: TGCAGTGCTAGAAGGGTGGGAAAACTGTTTTTT
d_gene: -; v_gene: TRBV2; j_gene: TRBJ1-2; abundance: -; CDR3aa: CASSEDGGGLYTF; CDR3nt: TGTGCCAGCAGTGAAGATGGAGGGGGTCTCTACACCTTC
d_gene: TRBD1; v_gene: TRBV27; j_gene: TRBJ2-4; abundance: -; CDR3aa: CASSLAGQGRNIQYF; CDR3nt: TGTGCCAGCAGTCTGGCGGGACAGGGGAGGAACATTCAGTACTTC
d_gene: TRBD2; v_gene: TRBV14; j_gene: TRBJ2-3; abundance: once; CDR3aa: CASSQDWGTSMPDTQYF; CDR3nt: TGTGCCAGCAGCCAAGATTGGGGGACTAGCATGCCAGATACGCAGTATTTT
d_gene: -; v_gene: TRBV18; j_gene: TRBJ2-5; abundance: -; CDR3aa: CASSLDSYIETQYF; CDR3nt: TGTGCCAGCTCACTGGACAGCTACATCGAGACCCAGTACTTC
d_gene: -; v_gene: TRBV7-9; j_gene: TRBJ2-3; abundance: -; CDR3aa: CASRSKGGTDTQYF; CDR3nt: TGTGCCAGCAGGTCTAAGGGAGGCACAGATACGCAGTATTTT
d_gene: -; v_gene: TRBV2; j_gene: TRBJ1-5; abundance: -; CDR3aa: CASRGLRDARNQPQHF; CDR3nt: TGTGCCAGCAGAGGACTACGGGACGCCCGCAATCAGCCCCAGCATTTT
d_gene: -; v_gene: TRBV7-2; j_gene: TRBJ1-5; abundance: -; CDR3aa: CASSLGWQSNQPQHF; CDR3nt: TGTGCCAGCAGCTTAGGGTGGCAGTCTAATCAGCCCCAGCATTTT
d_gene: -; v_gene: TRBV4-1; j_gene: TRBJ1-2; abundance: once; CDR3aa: CASSQDAGQGYGYTF; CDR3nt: TGCGCCAGCAGCCAAGATGCCGGGCAAGGCTATGGCTACACCTTC
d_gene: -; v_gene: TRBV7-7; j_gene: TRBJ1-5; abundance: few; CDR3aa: CASSPGEGLPQHF; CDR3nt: TGTGCCAGCAGCCCAGGTGAAGGGCTGCCCCAGCATTTT
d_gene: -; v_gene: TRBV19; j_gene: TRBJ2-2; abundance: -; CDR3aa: CASSIRAPGDTGELFF; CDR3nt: TGTGCCAGTAGTATAAGGGCACCGGGAGACACCGGGGAGCTGTTTTTT
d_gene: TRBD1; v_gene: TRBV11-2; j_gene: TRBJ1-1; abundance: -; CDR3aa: CASGPWTGRAFF; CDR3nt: TGTGCCAGCGGCCCGTGGACAGGGAGAGCTTTCTTT
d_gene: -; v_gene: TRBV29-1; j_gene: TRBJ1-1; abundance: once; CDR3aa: CSVVHVNTEAFF; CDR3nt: TGCAGCGTTGTACACGTGAACACTGAAGCTTTCTTT
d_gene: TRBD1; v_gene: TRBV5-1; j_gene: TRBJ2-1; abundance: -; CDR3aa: CASSSFRQGRDNEQFF; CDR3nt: TGCGCCAGCAGCTCATTCCGACAGGGTCGGGACAATGAGCAGTTCTTC
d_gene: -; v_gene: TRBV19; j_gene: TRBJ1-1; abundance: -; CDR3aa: CASMKIGGAWNTEAFF; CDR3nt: TGTGCCAGTATGAAAATCGGGGGGGCTTGGAACACTGAAGCTTTCTTT
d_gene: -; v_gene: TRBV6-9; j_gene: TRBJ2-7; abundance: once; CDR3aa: CASSYPSHRAYEQYF; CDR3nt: TGTGCCAGCAGTTATCCATCCCACAGAGCCTACGAGCAGTACTTC
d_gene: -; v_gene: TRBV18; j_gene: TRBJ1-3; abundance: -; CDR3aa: CASSRRRGEGNTIYF; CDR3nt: TGTGCCAGCTCTCGCCGCCGGGGGGAAGGAAACACCATATATTTT
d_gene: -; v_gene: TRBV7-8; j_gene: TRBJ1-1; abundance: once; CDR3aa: CASSLAEATSEAFF; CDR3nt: TGTGCCAGCAGCTTAGCGGAGGCGACAAGTGAAGCTTTCTTT
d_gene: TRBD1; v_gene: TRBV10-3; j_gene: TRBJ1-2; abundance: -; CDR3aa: CAIRDGTGGGYTF; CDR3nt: TGTGCCATCAGAGACGGGACAGGGGGTGGCTACACCTTC
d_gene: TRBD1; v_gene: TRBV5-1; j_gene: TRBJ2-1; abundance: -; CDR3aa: CASSQQGNTYNEQFF; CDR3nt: TGCGCCAGCAGCCAACAGGGGAACACCTACAATGAGCAGTTCTTC
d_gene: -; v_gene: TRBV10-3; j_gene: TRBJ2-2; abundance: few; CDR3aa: CAIRGGGPRNTGELFF; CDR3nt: TGTGCCATCAGAGGGGGGGGTCCCCGAAACACCGGGGAGCTGTTTTTT
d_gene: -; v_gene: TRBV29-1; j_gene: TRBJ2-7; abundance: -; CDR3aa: CSVKGPFYEQYF; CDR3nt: TGCAGCGTGAAGGGACCGTTCTACGAGCAGTACTTC
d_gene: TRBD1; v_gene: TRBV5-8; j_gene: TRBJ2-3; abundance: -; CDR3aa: CATEDRNTDTQYF; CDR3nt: TGTGCCACCGAGGACAGGAACACAGATACGCAGTATTTT
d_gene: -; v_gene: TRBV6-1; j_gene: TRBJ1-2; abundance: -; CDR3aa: CAVLNSDYGYTF; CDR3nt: TGTGCTGTTTTGAACAGTGACTATGGCTACACCTTC
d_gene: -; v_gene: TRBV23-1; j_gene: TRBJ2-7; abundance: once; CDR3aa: CASSQYVSAYEQYF; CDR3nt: TGCGCCAGCAGTCAATATGTGTCAGCCTACGAGCAGTACTTC
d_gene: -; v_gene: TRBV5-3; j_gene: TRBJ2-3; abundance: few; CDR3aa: CASSLILSTDTQYF; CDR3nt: TGTGCCAGCAGCTTGATACTGAGCACAGATACGCAGTATTTT
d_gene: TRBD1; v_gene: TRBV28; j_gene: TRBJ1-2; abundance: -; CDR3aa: CASSVDRGQGGYTF; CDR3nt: TGTGCCAGCAGTGTGGACAGGGGCCAGGGAGGCTACACCTTC
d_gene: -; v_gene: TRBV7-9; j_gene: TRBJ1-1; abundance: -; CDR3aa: CASSPTGDTEAFF; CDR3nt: TGTGCCAGCTCACCCACCGGGGACACTGAAGCTTTCTTT
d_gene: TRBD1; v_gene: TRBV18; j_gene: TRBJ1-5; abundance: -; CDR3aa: CASSQTPWPRGRNQPQHF; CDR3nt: TGTGCCAGCTCCCAGACTCCTTGGCCCAGGGGGCGGAATCAGCCCCAGCATTTT
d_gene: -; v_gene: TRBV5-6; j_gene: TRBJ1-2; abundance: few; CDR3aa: CASSGGREHGYTF; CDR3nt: TGTGCCAGCAGCGGGGGCAGGGAACATGGCTACACCTTC
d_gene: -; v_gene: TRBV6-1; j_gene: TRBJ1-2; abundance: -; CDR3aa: CASSPTEHYGYTF; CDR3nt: TGTGCCAGCAGCCCCACCGAACACTATGGCTACACCTTC
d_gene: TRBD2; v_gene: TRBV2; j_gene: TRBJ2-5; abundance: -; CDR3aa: CASSGGSGGTQETQYF; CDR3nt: TGTGCCAGCAGTGGGGGTAGCGGGGGGACACAAGAGACCCAGTACTTC